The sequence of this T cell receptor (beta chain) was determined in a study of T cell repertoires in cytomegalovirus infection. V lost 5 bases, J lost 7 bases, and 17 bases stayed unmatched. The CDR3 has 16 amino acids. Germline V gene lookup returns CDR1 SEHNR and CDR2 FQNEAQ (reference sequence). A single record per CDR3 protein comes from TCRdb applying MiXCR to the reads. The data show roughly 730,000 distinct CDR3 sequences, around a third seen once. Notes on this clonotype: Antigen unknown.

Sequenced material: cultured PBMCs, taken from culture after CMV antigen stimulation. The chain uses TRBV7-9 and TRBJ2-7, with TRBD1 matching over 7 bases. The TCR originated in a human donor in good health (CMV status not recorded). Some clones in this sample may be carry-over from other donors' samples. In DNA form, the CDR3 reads TGTGCCAGCAGCCAAGCATCAGGGGGTCCCATGGGGGAGCAGTACTTC. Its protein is CASSQASGGPMGEQYF.